This note documents a single T cell receptor (beta chain) sequence. Its antigen is unknown. This specimen comes from a study of shared clonotypes between healthy human individuals. This CDR3 spans 15 amino acids. CDR1 is MGHDK and CDR2 is SYGVNS in the germline V gene. Germline trimming cut 3 bases from V and 8 bases from J; bases unmatched to any gene: 9. Produced via immunoSEQ multiplex PCR; TCRdb's table is partial and in-frame only. The sample shows about 230,000 clones, about 69% of them seen only once. Findings and caveats of the study: Naive subsets typically showed greater estimated richness than memory subsets. Clonotypes which were not shared had lower generation probabilities than clonotypes that all four donors shared.

This TCR derives from a young man in good health. The gene calls are TRBV25-1 and TRBJ1-2; TRBD1 aligns across 10 bases. The sequenced sample consisted of memory CD4+ T cells sorted from blood. Described subset: CD45RA-negative fraction. The CDR3 DNA is TGTGCCAGCAGTGACCCCGCGACAGGGGGCCAAGGCTACACCTTC. The encoded protein is CASSDPATGGQGYTF.